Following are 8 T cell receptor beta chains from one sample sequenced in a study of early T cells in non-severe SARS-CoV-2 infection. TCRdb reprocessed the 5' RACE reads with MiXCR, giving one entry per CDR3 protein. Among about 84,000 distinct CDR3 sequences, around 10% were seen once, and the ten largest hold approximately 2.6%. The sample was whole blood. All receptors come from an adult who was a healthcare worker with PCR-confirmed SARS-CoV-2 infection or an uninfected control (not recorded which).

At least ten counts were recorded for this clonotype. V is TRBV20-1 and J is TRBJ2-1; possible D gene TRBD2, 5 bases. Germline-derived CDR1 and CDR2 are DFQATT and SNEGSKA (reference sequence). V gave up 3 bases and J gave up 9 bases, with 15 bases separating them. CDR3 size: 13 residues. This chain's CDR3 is CSASDLGRGEQFF. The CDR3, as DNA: TGCAGTGCTAGTGACTTGGGCCGGGGTGAGCAGTTCTTC.

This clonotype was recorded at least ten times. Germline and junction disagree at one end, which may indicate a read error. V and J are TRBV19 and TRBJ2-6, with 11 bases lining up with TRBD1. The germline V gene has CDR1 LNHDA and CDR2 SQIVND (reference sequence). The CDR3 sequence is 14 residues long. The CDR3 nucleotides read TGTGCCAGTAGCGGGACAGGGGGGGTCAACGTCCTGACTTTC. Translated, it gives CASSGTGGVNVLTF.

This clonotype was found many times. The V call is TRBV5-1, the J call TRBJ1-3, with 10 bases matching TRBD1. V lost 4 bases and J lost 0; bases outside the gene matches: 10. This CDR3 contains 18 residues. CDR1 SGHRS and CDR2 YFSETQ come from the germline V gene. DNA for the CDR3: TGCGCCAGCAGCCCGGGACAGGGGAGTATGGACTCTGGAAACACCATATATTTT. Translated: CASSPGQGSMDSGNTIYF.

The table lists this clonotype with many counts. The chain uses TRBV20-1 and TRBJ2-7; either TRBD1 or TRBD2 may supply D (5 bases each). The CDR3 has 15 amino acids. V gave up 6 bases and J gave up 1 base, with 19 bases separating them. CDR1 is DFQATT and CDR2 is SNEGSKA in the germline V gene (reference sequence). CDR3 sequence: CSAPNPGTASYEQYF. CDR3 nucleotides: TGCAGTGCCCCTAACCCCGGGACGGCGTCCTACGAGCAGTACTTC.

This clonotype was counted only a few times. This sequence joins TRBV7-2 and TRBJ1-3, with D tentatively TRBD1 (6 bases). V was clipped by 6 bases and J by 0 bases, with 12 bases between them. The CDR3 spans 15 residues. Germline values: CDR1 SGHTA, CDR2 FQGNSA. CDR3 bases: TGTGCCAGCAGACTCAGGACAGTCTCTGGAAACACCATATATTTT. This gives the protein CASRLRTVSGNTIYF. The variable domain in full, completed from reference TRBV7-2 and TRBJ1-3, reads GAGVSQSPSNKVTEKGKDVELRCDPISGHTALYWYRQSLGQGLEFLIYFQGNSAPDKSGLPSDRFSAERTGGSVSTLTIQRTQQEDSAVYLCASRLRTVSGNTIYFGEGSWLTVV.

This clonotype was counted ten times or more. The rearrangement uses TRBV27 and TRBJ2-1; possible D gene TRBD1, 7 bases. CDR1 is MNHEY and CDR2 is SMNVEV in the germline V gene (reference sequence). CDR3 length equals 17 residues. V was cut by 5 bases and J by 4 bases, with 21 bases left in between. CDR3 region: CASSPFQRAGGYNEQFF. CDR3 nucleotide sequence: TGTGCCAGCAGTCCATTTCAGCGGGCAGGGGGATACAATGAGCAGTTCTTC.

The CDR3 region has the DNA TGCGCCAGCAGCTGGACCCACGGAGGGGCAGGGGAGACCCAGTACTTC. It is translated as CASSWTHGGAGETQYF. The chain links TRBV5-1 to TRBJ2-5; tentatively, D is TRBD2 (6 bases). With 3 bases removed from V and 5 bases from J, the gap between germline ends came to 20 bases. CDR1 SGHRS and CDR2 YFSETQ come from the germline V gene. This CDR3 is built from 16 residues.

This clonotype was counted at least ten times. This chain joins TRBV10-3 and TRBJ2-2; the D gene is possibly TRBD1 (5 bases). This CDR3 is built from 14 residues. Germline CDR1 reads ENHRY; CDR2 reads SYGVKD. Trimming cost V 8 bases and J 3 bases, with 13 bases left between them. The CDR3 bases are TGTGCCATCTCCGCAGGGTGGGACACCGGGGAGCTGTTTTTT. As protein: CAISAGWDTGELFF.